The TCR beta chain under discussion was sequenced for a study of T cell repertoires in cytomegalovirus infection. MiXCR, run by TCRdb on the reads, gives a single entry per CDR3 protein. The sample shows more than 150,000 distinct CDR3 sequences, roughly a fifth of them seen only once. V was clipped by 11 bases and J by 5 bases; unmatched bases: 11. Germline values: CDR1 SGHTA, CDR2 FQGNSA. The CDR3 sequence is 15 residues long. This clonotype has ten or more counts. The chain links TRBV7-2 to TRBJ2-5, with 13 positions matching TRBD2. The sequencing sample was made of PBMCs. The TCR was taken from a human donor in good health (CMV status not recorded). Some clones in this sample may be carry-over from other donors' samples. CDR3: CAEGEGLAGYETQYF. CDR3 coding DNA: TGTGCCGAAGGGGAGGGACTAGCGGGATACGAGACCCAGTACTTC.